This T cell receptor beta chain was sequenced for a study of shared clonotypes between healthy human individuals. The CDR3 length is 15 residues. J gave up 5 bases and V 8 bases, and 14 bases lay outside the gene matches. In germline, CDR1 is MNHEY, CDR2 SMNVEV (reference sequence). The authors ran the assay at deep level. TCRdb's copy holds only in-frame clones and misses some; the assay was immunoSEQ multiplex PCR. The sample yields some 1,100,000 clones, 75% to 80% seen once. The sequencing sample was made of memory CD4+ T cells from PBMCs. Subset reported: CD45RA-negative fraction. This rearrangement joins TRBV27 to TRBJ1-2; TRBD1 aligns across 7 bases. The receptor was isolated from a man younger than 35 in good health. Some clones in this sample may be carry-over from other donors' samples. The CDR3 DNA reads as TGTGCCAGCCGACCCGGGACAGCAATTGGGTATGGCTACACCTTC. Its protein product is CASRPGTAIGYGYTF.